Shown below are 17 T cell receptor beta chains from a single sample sequenced in a study of T cell responses to AZD1222 COVID-19 vaccine. Profiling relied on immunoSEQ multiplex PCR, and the TCRdb table lists in-frame clones only, not all of them. The sample has 80,000 to 95,000 clones; 85% to 90% are singletons. The sequencing used peripheral blood, collected on day 0 of AZD1222 vaccination. The origin of the receptors is an adult in good health.

The V gene is TRBV5-1, the J gene TRBJ1-1, with D tentatively TRBD1 (6 bases). Germline CDR1 SGHRS, CDR2 YFSETQ. V was shortened by 1 base and J by 5 bases, with 15 bases between the two germline ends. This CDR3 region has 15 residues. This CDR3 reads CASSLPRQERTEAFF. CDR3 coding DNA: TGCGCCAGCAGCTTGCCCCGACAGGAGAGGACTGAAGCTTTCTTT.

The CDR3 is CASSFGPYNSPLHF. CDR3 nucleotide sequence: TGTGCCAGCAGCTTTGGGCCCTATAATTCACCCCTCCACTTT. This chain joins TRBV5-6 and TRBJ1-6; D unclear. CDR1 SGHDT and CDR2 YYEEEE come from the germline V gene. This CDR3 is built from 14 residues. The germline V and J ends were trimmed by 2 bases and 2 bases, with 5 bases remaining between them.

The chain has TRBV5-4 and TRBJ2-5; no reliable D call. The V end was cut by 2 bases, the J end by 1 base, with 12 bases between. Germline V CDR1 and CDR2: SGHNT, YYREEE (reference sequence). CDR3 length: 15 residues. The CDR3 loop reads CASSFPRASQETQYF. CDR3 nucleotide sequence: TGTGCCAGCAGCTTTCCACGGGCCTCCCAAGAGACCCAGTACTTC.

V gene TRBV10-3 combines with J gene TRBJ1-3; a possible D gene is TRBD1 (5 bases). Germline V gene sequence: CDR1 ENHRY, CDR2 SYGVKD. The CDR3 loop spans 14 amino acids. Trimming pared 8 bases from V and 0 bases from J, leaving 11 bases between. This chain's CDR3 is CAIGGDVSGNTIYF. The CDR3 DNA follows: TGTGCCATCGGGGGGGATGTCTCTGGAAACACCATATATTTT.

The rearrangement uses TRBV5-1 and TRBJ2-7; perhaps TRBD2 as D (5 bases). The CDR3 covers 14 residues. Germline CDR1 SGHRS, CDR2 YFSETQ. V gave up 4 bases and J gave up 0 bases, with 11 bases separating them. The CDR3 here is CASSGGASSYEQYF. As DNA, the CDR3 is TGCGCCAGCAGCGGAGGCGCTAGCTCCTACGAGCAGTACTTC.

The gene calls are TRBV6-1 and TRBJ2-1; possible D gene TRBD1, 6 bases. V was trimmed by 2 bases and J by 6 bases, leaving 14 bases between them. The germline CDR1 and CDR2 sequences are MNHNS and SASEGT. The CDR3 has 15 amino acids. CDR3 loop: CASSERWGHGNEQFF. CDR3 in DNA: TGTGCCAGCAGTGAAAGATGGGGGCATGGCAATGAGCAGTTCTTC.

This clone came up once. The chain recombines TRBV5-1 with TRBJ2-4, with 8 bases fitting TRBD2. V gave up 4 bases and J gave up 9 bases; unmatched junction bases: 15. This CDR3 has 16 amino acids. Germline values: CDR1 SGHRS, CDR2 YFSETQ. The CDR3 DNA follows: TGCGCCAGCAGCCCCTCGGCGGCGGGGGGAGGCGGCATTCAGTACTTC. It codes for CASSPSAAGGGGIQYF.

This chain links TRBV24-1 with TRBJ2-7; 7 bases agree with TRBD2. After removal of 9 bases from V and 0 bases from J, the junction contained 13 bases not matched to a gene. Germline V gene lookup returns CDR1 KGHDR and CDR2 SFDVKD. The length of the CDR3 is 16 residues. The CDR3 nucleotides read TGTGCCACCGCTTCCCCCCTCGGGGGGACCTCCTACGAGCAGTACTTC. Residues: CATASPLGGTSYEQYF.

The chain joins TRBV7-8 to TRBJ2-7, with TRBD2 matching over 10 bases. V was pared by 1 base and J by 12 bases, with 6 bases of the junction left unmatched. CDR3 length equals 13 residues. Germline lookup yields CDR1 SGHVS and CDR2 FQNEAQ. CDR3 bases: TGTGCCAGCAGCTTAGGGACTAGCGGCTTGCCGTACTTC. Translation gives CASSLGTSGLPYF.

V usage is TRBV27 and J usage is TRBJ2-7; the D call may be TRBD1 or TRBD2 (5 bases each). This CDR3 is built from 13 residues. Germline V gene sequence: CDR1 MNHEY, CDR2 SMNVEV (reference sequence). Trimming left V 7 bases short and J 5 bases short, with 15 bases between. The CDR3 is CASTPGRSHEQYF. Written as DNA, the CDR3 is TGTGCCAGCACCCCGGGACGCAGCCACGAGCAGTACTTC.

The chain combines TRBV10-2 with TRBJ1-1, with a possible D match to TRBD1 (6 bases). The ends were cut back, 8 bases at V and 0 bases at J, with 10 bases in the middle. CDR3 length: 13 amino acids. Germline CDR1 reads WSHSY; CDR2 reads SAAADI. For the CDR3, the DNA is TGCGCCAGCGAAACAGGGATGAACACTGAAGCTTTCTTT. Amino acid sequence: CASETGMNTEAFF.

The rearrangement joins TRBV5-4 to TRBJ1-1; no reliable D call. Germline V gives CDR1 SGHNT, CDR2 YYREEE (reference sequence). The CDR3 extends over 14 amino acids. Trimming removed 2 bases at V and 5 bases at J, with 13 bases between. CDR3 DNA: TGTGCCAGCAGCTTTGCCGCAGGTAGGACTGAAGCTTTCTTT. Translating it yields CASSFAAGRTEAFF.

The V call is TRBV19, the J call TRBJ2-1, with a tentative D call TRBD1 (5 bases). Trimming removed 3 bases from V and 4 bases from J, with 7 bases in between. CDR3 size: 13 residues. Germline loops: CDR1 LNHDA, CDR2 SQIVND (reference sequence). CDR3 nucleotide sequence: TGTGCCAGTAGTATTCAGGGATACAATGAGCAGTTCTTC. Protein: CASSIQGYNEQFF.

This clone has a single count. The chain is built from TRBV3-1 (or the pseudogene TRBV3-2) and TRBJ1-1; tentative D call: TRBD1 (6 bases). Germline CDR1 LGHDT, CDR2 YNNKEL (reference sequence). This CDR3 region has 13 residues. Trimming removed 5 bases at V and 5 bases at J, with 12 bases between. The CDR3 loop is CASSSRGATEAFF. As DNA, the CDR3 is TGTGCCAGCAGCTCCAGGGGAGCAACTGAAGCTTTCTTT.

This chain connects TRBV7-9 to TRBJ2-7; TRBD2 agrees at 8 bases. The germline gives CDR1 SEHNR, CDR2 FQNEAQ (reference sequence). This CDR3 is built from 14 residues. The J segment lost 6 bases and the V segment lost 3 bases, leaving 7 bases of the junction unmatched. In DNA, the CDR3 is TGTGCCAGCAGCTTCGCACGGGGGGGCAGCGAGCAGTACTTC. It is translated as CASSFARGGSEQYF.

The CDR3 coding sequence is TGCGCCAGCAGCTTGGTAGGGGGGAATGGCTACACCTTC. Amino acids: CASSLVGGNGYTF. The J gene is TRBJ1-2, the V gene TRBV5-1; D might be TRBD1 (6 bases). The length of the CDR3 is 13 residues. Germline-derived CDR1 and CDR2 are SGHRS and YFSETQ. Trimming took off 0 bases at V and 6 bases at J, with 9 bases between the two ends.

The genes are TRBV2 and TRBJ1-1; TRBD1 aligns across 7 bases. This CDR3 contains 13 residues. The ends lost 5 bases at V and 7 bases at J; junction bases unmatched: 7. Germline loops: CDR1 SNHLY, CDR2 FYNNEI. The chain's CDR3 is CASSRDSVFEAFF. In DNA, the CDR3 is TGTGCCAGCAGTCGGGACAGCGTCTTTGAAGCTTTCTTT. The entire variable domain, with the rest obtained from reference TRBV2 and TRBJ1-1, is as follows: EPEVTQTPSHQVTQMGQEVILRCVPISNHLYFYWYRQILGQKVEFLVSFYNNEISEKSEIFDDQFSVERPDGSNFTLKIRSTKLEDSAMYFCASSRDSVFEAFFGQGTRLTVV.